This TCR beta chain was identified in a study of T cells in Graves' hyperthyroidism and ophthalmopathy. Ten or more counts support this clonotype. Its antigen is not identified. The germline V gene encodes CDR1 SGDLS and CDR2 YYNGEE. The trim removed 4 bases at V and 7 bases at J, leaving 7 bases unmatched. CDR3 size: 15 residues. Amplification of TCR beta CDR3 regions was performed using RNA transcripts as template. The HTBI primer set was used in a first-round RT-PCR of the TCR CDR3. TCRdb re-derived calls from the multiplex PCR reads in MiXCR, one entry per CDR3 protein. The sample comprises 310,000 or so distinct CDR3 sequences, about a sixth of which are singletons, and just over 55% rests with the top ten. The study's findings and limits: Blood shared most expanded thyroid clonotypes above 0.001.

Among ophthalmopathy patients, the Clinical Activity Score reached at least 3, the NOSPECS grade reached at least 4, and duration remained under 3 months. The study excluded patients with uncontrolled infection, other autoimmune disease, pregnancy or lactation. Sequencing was done on a sample of blood. The chain employs TRBV9 and TRBJ1-4, with 10 bases identical to TRBD1. This receptor was taken from a woman aged 55-75 years with Graves' ophthalmopathy. The CDR3 is CASSQTGQGTEKLFF. CDR3 nucleotide sequence: TGTGCCAGCAGCCAAACGGGACAGGGGACTGAAAAACTGTTTTTT.